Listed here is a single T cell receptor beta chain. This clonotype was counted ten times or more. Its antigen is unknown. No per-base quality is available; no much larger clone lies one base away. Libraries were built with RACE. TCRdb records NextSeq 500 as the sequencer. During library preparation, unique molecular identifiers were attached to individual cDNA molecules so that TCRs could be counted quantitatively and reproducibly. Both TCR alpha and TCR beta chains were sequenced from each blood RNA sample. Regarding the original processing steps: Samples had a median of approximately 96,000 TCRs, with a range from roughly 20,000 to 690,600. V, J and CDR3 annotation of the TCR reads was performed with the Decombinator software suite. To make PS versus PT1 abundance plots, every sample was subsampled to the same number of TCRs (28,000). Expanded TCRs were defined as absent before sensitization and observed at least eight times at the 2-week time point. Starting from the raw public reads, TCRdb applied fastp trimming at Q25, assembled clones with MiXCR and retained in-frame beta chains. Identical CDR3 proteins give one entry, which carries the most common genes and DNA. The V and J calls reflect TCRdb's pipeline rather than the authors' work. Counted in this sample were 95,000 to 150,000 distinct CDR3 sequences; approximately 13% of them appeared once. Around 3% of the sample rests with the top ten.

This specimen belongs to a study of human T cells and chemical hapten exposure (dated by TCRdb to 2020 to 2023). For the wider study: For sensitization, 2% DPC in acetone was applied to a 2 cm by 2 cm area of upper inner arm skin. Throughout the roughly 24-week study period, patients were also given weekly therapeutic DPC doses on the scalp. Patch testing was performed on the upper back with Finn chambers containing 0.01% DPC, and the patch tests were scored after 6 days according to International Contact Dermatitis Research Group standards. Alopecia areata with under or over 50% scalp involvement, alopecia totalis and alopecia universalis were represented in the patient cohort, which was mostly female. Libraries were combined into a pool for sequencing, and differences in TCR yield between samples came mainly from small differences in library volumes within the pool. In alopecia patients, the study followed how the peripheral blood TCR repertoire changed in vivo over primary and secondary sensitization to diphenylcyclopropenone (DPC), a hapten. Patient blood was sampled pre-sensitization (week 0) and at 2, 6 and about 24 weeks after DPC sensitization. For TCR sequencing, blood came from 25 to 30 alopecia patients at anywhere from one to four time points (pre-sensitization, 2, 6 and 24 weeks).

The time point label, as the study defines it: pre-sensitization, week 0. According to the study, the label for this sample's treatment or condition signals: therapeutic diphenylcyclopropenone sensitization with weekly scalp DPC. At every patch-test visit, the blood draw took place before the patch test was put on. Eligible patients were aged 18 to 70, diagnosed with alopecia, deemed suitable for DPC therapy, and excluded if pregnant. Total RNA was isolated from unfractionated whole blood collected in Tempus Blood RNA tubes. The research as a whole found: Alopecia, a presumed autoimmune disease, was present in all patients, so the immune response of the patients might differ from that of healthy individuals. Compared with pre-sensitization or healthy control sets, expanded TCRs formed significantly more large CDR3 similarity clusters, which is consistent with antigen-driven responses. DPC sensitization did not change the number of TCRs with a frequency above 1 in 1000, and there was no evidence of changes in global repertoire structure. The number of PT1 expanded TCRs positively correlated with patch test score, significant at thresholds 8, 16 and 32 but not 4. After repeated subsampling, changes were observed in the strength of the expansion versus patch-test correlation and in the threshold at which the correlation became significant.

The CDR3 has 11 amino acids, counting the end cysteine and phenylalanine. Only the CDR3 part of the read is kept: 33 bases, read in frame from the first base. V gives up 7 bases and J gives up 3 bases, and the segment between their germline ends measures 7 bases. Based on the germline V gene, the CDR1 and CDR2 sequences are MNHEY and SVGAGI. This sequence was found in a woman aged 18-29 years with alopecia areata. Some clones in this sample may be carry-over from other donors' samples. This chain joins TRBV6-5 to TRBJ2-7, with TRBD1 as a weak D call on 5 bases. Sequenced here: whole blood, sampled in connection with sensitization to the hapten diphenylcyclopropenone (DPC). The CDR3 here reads CASTDSYEQYF. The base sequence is TGTGCCAGCACCGACAGCTACGAGCAGTACTTC.